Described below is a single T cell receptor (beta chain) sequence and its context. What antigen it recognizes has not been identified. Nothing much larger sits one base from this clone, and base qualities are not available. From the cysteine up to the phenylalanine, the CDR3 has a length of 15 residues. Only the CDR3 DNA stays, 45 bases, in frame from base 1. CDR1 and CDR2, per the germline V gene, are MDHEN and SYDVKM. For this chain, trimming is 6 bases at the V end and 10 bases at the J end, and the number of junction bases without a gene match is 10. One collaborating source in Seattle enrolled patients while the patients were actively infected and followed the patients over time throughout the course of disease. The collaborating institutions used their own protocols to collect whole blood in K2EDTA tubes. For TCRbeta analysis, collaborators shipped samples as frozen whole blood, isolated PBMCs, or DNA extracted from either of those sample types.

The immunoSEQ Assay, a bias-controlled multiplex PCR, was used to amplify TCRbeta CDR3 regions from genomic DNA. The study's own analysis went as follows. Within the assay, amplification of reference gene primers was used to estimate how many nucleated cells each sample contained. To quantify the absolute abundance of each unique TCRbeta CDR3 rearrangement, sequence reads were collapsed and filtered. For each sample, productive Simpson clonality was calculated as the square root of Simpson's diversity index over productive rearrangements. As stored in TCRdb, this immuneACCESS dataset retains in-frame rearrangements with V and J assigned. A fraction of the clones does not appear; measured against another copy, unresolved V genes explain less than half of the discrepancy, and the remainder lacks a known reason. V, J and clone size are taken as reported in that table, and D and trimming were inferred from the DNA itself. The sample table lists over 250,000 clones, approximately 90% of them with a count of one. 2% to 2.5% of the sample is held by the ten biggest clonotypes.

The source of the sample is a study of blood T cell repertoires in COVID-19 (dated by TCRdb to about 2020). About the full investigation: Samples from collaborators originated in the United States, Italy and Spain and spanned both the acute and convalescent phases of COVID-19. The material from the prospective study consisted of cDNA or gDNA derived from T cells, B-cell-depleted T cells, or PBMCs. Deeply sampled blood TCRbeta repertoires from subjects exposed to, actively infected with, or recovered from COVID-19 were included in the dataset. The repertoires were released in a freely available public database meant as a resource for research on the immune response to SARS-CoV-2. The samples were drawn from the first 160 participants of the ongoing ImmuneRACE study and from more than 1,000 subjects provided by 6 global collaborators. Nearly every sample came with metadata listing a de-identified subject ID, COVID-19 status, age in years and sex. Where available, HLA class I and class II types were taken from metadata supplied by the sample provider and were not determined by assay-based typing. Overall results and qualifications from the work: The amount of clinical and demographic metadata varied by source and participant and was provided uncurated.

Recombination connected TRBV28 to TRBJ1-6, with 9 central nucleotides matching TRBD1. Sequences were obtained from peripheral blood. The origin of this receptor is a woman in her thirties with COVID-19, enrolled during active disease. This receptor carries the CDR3 CASRVRDRDSSPLHF. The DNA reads TGTGCCAGCAGAGTCCGGGACAGGGACAGCTCACCCCTCCACTTT.